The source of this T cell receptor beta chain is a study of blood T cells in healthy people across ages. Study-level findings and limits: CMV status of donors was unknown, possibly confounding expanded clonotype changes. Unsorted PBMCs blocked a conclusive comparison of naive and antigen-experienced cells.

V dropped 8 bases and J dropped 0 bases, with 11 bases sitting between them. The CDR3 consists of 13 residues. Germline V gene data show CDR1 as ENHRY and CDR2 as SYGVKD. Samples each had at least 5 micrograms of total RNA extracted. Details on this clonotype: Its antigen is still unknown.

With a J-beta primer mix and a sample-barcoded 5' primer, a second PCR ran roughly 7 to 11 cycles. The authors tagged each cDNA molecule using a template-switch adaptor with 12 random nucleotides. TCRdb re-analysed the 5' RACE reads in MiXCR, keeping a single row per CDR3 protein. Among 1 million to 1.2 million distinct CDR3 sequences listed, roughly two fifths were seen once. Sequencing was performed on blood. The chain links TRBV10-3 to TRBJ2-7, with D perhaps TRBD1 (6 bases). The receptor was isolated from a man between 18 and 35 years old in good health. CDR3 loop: CAIRGDTSYEQYF. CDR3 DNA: TGTGCCATCCGTGGGGACACCTCCTACGAGCAGTACTTC.